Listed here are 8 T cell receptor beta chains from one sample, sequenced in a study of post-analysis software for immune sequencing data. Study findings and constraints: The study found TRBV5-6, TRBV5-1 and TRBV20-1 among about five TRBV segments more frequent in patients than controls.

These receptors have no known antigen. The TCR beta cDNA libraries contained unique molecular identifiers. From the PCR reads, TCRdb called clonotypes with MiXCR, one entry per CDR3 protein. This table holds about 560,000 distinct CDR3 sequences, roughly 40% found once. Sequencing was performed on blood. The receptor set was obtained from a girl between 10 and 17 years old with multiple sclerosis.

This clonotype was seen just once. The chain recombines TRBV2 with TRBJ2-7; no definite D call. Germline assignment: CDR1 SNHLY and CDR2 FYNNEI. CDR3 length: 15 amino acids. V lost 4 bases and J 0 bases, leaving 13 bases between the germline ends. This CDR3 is CASSGGVGSSYEQYF. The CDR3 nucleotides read TGTGCCAGCAGTGGGGGTGTGGGGTCCTCCTACGAGCAGTACTTC.

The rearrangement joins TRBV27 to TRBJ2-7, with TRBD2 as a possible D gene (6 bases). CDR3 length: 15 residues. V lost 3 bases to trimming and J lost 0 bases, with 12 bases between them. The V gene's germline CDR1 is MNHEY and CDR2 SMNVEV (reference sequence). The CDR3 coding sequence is TGTGCCAGCAGTTTTCGGGACGGGAGCTCCTACGAGCAGTACTTC. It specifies CASSFRDGSSYEQYF.

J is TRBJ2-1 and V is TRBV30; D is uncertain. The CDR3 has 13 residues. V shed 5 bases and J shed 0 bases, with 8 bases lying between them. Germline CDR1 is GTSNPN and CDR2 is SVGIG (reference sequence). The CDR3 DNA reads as TGTGCCTGGTCGGGCGGCTCCTACAATGAGCAGTTCTTC. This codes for CAWSGGSYNEQFF.

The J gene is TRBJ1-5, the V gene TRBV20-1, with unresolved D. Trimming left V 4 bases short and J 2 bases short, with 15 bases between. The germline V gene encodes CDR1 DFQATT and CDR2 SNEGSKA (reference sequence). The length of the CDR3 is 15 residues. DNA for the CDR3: TGCAGTGCTACACTGGGAGCGAGTGGCAATCAGCCCCAGCATTTT. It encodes CSATLGASGNQPQHF.

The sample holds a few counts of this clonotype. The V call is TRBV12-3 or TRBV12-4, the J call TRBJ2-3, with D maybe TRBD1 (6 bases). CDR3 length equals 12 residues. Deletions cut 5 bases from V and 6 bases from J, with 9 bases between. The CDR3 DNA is TGTGCCAGCAGTCCACAGGGCGATACGCAGTATTTT. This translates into CASSPQGDTQYF.

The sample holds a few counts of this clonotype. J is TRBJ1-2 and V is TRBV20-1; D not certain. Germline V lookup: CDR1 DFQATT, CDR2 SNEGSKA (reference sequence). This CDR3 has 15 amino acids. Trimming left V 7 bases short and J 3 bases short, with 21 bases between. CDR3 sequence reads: CSGRGLRVTDYGYTF. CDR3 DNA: TGCAGTGGTCGAGGCTTAAGGGTCACGGACTATGGCTACACCTTC.

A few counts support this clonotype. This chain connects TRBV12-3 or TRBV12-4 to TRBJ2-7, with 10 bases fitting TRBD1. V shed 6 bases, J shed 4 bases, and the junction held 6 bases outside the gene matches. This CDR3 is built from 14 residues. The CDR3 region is CASSAGTGVYEQYF. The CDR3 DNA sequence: TGTGCCAGCAGCGCCGGGACAGGGGTTTACGAGCAGTACTTC.

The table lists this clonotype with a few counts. The CDR3 coding sequence is TGCGCCAGCAGCTTGAGAGGCCTCTCTGGGGCCAACGTCCTGACTTTC. The encoded protein is CASSLRGLSGANVLTF. The gene calls are TRBV5-1 and TRBJ2-6; no reliable D call. Per the germline V gene, CDR1 is SGHRS and CDR2 is YFSETQ. V was pared by 1 base and J by 0 bases, with 8 bases between. The CDR3 spans 16 residues.